This passage covers 5 T cell receptor beta chains from one sample sequenced in a study of cytomegalovirus exposure and HLA in healthy donors. Researchers ran the PCR with 60 Vbeta and 13 Jbeta primers. Libraries were prepared by immunoSEQ multiplex PCR; TCRdb keeps only in-frame clonotypes and omits some of them. The sample has approximately 200,000 clones; roughly 80% are singletons. Sequencing input: PBMCs. The receptors derive from a girl under 18 in good health and CMV-seronegative.

This clone was seen only once. V usage is TRBV9 and J usage is TRBJ1-1; 7 nucleotides align to TRBD1. This CDR3 is built from 19 residues. CDR1 SGDLS and CDR2 YYNGEE come from the germline V gene. V was clipped by 0 bases and J by 5 bases; unmatched bases: 19. This CDR3 reads CASSVGSGAGGGWGTEAFF. CDR3 sequence (DNA): TGTGCCAGCAGCGTAGGGAGTGGGGCAGGGGGTGGGTGGGGGACTGAAGCTTTCTTT.

V gene TRBV2 combines with J gene TRBJ1-2; no reliable D call. The CDR3 contains 12 residues. The germline V and J ends were trimmed by 6 bases and 2 bases, with 7 bases remaining between them. Germline lookup yields CDR1 SNHLY and CDR2 FYNNEI. The CDR3 spells CASRQLNYGYTF. In nucleotides, the CDR3 is TGTGCCAGCAGACAGCTCAACTATGGCTACACCTTC.

The chain employs TRBV7-3 and TRBJ1-3, with D perhaps matching TRBD1 (5 bases). In germline, CDR1 is SGHTA, CDR2 FQGTGA. This CDR3 is built from 14 residues. V lost 0 bases to trimming and J lost 9 bases, with 12 bases between them. The CDR3 DNA is TGTGCCAGCAGCTTAACTGGGGCCCAGGGCACCATATATTTT. Translation: CASSLTGAQGTIYF. Supplemented by reference TRBV7-3 and TRBJ1-3, the full variable domain reads GAGVSQTPSNKVTEKGKYVELRCDPISGHTALYWYRQSLGQGPEFLIYFQGTGAADDSGLPNDRFFAVRPEGSVSTLKIQRTERGDSAVYLCASSLTGAQGTIYFGEGSWLTVV.

The chain combines TRBV2 with TRBJ1-5, with 10 bases matching TRBD1. CDR1 and CDR2 (germline): SNHLY, FYNNEI. Trimming cost V 11 bases and J 5 bases; bases outside gene matches: 6. The CDR3 sequence is 13 residues long. CDR3 nucleotide sequence: TGTGCCGGGGGACAGGGGCTTGATCAGCCCCAGCATTTT. Translation: CAGGQGLDQPQHF.

The chain uses TRBV28 and TRBJ2-2; D may be TRBD2 (6 bases). This CDR3 region has 13 residues. Germline CDR1 is MDHEN and CDR2 is SYDVKM. V was cut by 6 bases and J by 7 bases, with 12 bases left in between. The CDR3 nucleotides are TGTGCCAGCAGCGAGCGGGTGAACGGGGAGCTGTTTTTT. This sequence encodes CASSERVNGELFF.